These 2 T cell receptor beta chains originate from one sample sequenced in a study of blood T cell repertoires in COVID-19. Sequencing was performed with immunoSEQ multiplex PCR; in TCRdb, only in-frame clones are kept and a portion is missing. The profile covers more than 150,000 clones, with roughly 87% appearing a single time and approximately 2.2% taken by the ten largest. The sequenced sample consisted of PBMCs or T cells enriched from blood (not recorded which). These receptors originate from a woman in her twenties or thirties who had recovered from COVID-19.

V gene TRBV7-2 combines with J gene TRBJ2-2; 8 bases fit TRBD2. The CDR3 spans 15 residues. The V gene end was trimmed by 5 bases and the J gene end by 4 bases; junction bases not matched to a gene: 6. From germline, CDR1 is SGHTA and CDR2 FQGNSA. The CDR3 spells CASSGRGGRTGELFF. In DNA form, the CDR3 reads TGTGCCAGCAGCGGCCGGGGGGGGCGCACCGGGGAGCTGTTTTTT.

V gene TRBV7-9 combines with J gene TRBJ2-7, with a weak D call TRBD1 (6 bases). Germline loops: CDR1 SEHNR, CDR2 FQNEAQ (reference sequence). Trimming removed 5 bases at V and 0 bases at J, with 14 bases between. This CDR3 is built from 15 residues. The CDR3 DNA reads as TGTGCCAGCAGCGAGACAGGCTCGATCTCCTACGAGCAGTACTTC. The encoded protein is CASSETGSISYEQYF.